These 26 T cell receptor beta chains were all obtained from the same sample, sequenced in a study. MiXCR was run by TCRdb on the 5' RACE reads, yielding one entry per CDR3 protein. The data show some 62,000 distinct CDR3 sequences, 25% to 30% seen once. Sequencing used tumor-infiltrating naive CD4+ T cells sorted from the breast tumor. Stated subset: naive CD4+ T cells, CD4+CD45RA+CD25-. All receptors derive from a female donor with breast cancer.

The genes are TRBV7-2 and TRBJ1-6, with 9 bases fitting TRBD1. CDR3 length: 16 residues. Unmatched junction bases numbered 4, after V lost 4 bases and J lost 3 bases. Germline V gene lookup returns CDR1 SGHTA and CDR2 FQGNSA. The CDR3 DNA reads TGTGCCAGCAGCTCCCGGGACAGGGTCTATAATTCACCCCTCCACTTT. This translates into CASSSRDRVYNSPLHF.

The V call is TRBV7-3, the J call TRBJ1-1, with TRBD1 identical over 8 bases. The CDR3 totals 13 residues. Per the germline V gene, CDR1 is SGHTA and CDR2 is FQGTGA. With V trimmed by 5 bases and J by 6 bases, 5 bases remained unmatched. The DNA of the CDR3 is TGTGCCAGCAGCGCCTTACAGGGGGCTGAAGCTTTCTTT. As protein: CASSALQGAEAFF.

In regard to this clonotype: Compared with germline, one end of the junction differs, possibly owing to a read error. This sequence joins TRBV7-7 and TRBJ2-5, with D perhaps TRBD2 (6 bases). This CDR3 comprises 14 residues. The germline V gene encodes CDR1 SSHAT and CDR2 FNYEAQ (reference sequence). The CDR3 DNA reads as TGTGCTAGCAGCCCGTCGGGAGCGCAAGAGACCCAGTACTTC. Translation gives CASSPSGAQETQYF.

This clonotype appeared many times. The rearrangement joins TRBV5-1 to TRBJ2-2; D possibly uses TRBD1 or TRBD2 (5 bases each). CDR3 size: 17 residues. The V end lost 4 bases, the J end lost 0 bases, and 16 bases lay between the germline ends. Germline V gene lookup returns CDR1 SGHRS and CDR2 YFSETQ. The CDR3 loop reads CASSPRDVLANTGELFF. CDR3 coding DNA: TGCGCCAGCAGCCCCCGGGACGTCTTAGCGAACACCGGGGAGCTGTTTTTT.

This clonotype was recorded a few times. The CDR3 is CASSLRGTGANVLTF. The DNA for the CDR3 is TGTGCCAGCAGTTTAAGGGGGACTGGGGCCAACGTCCTGACTTTC. This chain links TRBV12-3 or TRBV12-4 with TRBJ2-6; a weak D match, TRBD1 (6 bases). The V end lost 2 bases, the J end lost 2 bases, and 7 bases lay between the germline ends. The CDR3 contains 15 residues.

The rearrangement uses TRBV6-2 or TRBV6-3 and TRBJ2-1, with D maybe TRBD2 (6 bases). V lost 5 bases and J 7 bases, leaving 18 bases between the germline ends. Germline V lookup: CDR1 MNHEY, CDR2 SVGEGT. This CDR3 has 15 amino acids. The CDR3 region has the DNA TGTGCCAGCAGTCACGAGAGGAGGGCCTTGAATGAGCAGTTCTTC. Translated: CASSHERRALNEQFF.

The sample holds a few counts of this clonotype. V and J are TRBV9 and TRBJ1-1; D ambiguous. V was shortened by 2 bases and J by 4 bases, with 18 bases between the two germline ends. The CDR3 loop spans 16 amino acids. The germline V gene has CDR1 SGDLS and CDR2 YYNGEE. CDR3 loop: CASSVTPDLLGTEAFF. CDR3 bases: TGTGCCAGCAGCGTTACCCCCGACTTACTGGGCACTGAAGCTTTCTTT.

The CDR3 spells CASTQRQMSTGELFF. For the CDR3, the DNA is TGTGCCAGCACTCAGAGGCAGATGAGCACCGGGGAGCTGTTTTTT. V usage is TRBV12-3 or TRBV12-4 and J usage is TRBJ2-2, with D hard to call. Trimming took off 7 bases at V and 4 bases at J, with 16 bases between the two ends. CDR3 length equals 15 residues.

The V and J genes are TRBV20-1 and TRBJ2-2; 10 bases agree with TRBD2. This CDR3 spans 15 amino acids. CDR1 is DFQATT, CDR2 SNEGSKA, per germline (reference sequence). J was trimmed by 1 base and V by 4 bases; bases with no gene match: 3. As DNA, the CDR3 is TGCAGTGCTATGAGGACTAGCGGGAACACCGGGGAGCTGTTTTTT. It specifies CSAMRTSGNTGELFF.

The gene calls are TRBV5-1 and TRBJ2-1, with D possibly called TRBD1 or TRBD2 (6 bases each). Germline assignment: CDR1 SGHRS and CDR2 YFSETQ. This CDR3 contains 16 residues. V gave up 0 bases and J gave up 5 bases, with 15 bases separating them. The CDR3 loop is CASSLAVTGGNNEQFF. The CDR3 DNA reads TGCGCCAGCAGCTTGGCCGTTACCGGGGGCAACAATGAGCAGTTCTTC.

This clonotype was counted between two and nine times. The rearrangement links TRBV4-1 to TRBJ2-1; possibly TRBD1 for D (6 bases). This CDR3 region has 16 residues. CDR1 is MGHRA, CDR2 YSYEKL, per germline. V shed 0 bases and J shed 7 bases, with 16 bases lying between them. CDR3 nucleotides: TGCGCCAGCAGCCAAGATTTACAGGGATGGAGAAATGAGCAGTTCTTC. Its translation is CASSQDLQGWRNEQFF.

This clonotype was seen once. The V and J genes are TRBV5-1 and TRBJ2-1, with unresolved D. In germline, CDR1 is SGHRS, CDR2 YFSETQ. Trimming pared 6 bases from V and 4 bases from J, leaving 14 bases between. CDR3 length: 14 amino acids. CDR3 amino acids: CASTPQPAYNEQFF. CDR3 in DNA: TGCGCCAGCACCCCACAACCAGCTTACAATGAGCAGTTCTTC.

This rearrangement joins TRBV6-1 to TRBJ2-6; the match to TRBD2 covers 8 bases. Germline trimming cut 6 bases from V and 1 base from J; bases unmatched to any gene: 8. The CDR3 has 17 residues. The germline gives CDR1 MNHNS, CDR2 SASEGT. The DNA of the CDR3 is TGTGCCAGCAGAAGCGGGAGTTGGGATTCTGGGGCCAACGTCCTGACTTTC. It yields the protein CASRSGSWDSGANVLTF.

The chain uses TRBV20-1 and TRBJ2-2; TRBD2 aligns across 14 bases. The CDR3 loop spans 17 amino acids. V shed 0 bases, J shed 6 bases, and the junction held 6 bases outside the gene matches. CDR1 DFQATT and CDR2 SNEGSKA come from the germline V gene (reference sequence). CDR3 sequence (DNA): TGCAGTGCTAGAGATTTAACGGGACTAGCGGGAGCCGGGGAGCTGTTTTTT. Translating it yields CSARDLTGLAGAGELFF.

CDR3 nucleotide sequence: TGCGCCAGCAGCTTACAGGGGAGCCCCAATGAAAAACTGTTTTTT. This sequence encodes CASSLQGSPNEKLFF. The rearrangement joins TRBV5-1 to TRBJ1-4, with 7 bases matching TRBD1. V shed 2 bases, J shed 5 bases, and the junction held 6 bases outside the gene matches. The germline CDR1 and CDR2 sequences are SGHRS and YFSETQ. CDR3 length: 15 amino acids.

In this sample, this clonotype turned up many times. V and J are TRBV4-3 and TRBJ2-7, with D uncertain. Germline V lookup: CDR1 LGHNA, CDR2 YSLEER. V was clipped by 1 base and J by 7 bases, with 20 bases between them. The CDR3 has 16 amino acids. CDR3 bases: TGCGCCAGCAGCCAAGGTTATCGGAACTTTATTGAGGAGCAGTACTTC. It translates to CASSQGYRNFIEEQYF.

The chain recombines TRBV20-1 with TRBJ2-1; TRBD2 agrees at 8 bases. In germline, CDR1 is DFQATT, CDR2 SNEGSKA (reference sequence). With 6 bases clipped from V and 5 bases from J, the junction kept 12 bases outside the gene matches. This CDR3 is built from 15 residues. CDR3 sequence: CSASPLADSNNEQFF. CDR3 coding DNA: TGCAGTGCAAGCCCACTAGCGGACAGTAACAATGAGCAGTTCTTC.

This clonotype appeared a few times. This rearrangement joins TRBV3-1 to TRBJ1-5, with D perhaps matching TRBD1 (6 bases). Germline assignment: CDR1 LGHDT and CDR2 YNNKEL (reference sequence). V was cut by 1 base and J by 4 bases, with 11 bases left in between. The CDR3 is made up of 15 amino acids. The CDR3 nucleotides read TGTGCCAGCAGCCAAGGGGGGGCGCGAAATCAGCCCCAGCATTTT. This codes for CASSQGGARNQPQHF.

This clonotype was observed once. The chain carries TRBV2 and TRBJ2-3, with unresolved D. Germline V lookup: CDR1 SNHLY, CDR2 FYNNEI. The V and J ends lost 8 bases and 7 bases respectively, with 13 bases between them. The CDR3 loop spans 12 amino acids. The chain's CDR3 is CASGQGGHTQYF. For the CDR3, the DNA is TGTGCCAGCGGCCAAGGTGGACATACGCAGTATTTT.

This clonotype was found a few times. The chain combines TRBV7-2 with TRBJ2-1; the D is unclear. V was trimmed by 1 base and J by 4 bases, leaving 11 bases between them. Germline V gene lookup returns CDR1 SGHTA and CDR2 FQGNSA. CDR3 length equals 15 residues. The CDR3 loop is CASSLVVREYNEQFF. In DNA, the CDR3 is TGTGCCAGCAGCTTAGTTGTCAGAGAGTACAATGAGCAGTTCTTC.

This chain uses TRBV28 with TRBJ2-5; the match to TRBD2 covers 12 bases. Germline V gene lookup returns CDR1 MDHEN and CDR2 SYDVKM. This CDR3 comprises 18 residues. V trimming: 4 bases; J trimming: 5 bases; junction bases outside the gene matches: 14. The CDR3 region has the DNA TGTGCCAGCAGTTCCCCTAGCGGGAGGGCCGGGGCGTTGGAGACCCAGTACTTC. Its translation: CASSSPSGRAGALETQYF. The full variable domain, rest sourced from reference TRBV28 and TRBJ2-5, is DVKVTQSSRYLVKRTGEKVFLECVQDMDHENMFWYRQDPGLGLRLIYFSYDVKMKEKGDIPEGYSVSREKKERFSLILESASTNQTSMYLCASSSPSGRAGALETQYFGPGTRLLVL.

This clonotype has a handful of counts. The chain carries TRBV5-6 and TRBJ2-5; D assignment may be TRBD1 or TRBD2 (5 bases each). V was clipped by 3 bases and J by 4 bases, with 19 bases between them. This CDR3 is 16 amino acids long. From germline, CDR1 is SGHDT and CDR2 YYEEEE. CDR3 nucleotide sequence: TGTGCCAGCAGCTGGGACCTAGCTGGAATGGGAGAGACCCAGTACTTC. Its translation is CASSWDLAGMGETQYF.

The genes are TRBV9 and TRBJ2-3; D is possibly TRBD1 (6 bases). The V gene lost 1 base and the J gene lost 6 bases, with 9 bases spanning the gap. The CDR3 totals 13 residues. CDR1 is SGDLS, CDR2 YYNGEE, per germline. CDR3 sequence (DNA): TGTGCCAGCAGCGTAAGACAGGACGATACGCAGTATTTT. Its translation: CASSVRQDDTQYF.

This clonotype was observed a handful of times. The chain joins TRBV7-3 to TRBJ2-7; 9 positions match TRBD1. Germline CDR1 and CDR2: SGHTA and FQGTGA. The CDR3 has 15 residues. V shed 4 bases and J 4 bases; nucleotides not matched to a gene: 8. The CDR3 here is CASSSSQDRGYEQYF. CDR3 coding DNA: TGTGCCAGCAGCTCCTCCCAGGACAGGGGTTACGAGCAGTACTTC.

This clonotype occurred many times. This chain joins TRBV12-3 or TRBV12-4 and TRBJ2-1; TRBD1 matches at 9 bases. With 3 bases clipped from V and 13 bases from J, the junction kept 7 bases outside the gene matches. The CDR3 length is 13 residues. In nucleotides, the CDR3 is TGTGCCAGCAGTTTCGGGACAGGGCGTTATCAGTTCTTC. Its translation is CASSFGTGRYQFF.

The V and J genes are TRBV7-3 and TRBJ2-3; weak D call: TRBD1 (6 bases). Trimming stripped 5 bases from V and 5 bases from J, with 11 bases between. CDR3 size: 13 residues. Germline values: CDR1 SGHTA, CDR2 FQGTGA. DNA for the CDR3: TGTGCCAGCAGCAGACAACAGGGAGATACGCAGTATTTT. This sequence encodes CASSRQQGDTQYF.